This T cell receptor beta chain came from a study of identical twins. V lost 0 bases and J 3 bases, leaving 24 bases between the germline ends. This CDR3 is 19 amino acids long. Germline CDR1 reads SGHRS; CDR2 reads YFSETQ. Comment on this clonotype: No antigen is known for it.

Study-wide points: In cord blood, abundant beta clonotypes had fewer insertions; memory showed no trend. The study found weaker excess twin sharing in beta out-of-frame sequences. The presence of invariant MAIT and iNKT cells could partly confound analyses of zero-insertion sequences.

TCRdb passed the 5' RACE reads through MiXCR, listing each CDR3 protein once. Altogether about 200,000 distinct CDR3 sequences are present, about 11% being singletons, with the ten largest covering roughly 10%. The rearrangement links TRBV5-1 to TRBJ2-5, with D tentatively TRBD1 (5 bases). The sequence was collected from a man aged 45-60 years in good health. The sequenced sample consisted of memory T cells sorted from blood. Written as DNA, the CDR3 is TGCGCCAGCAGCTTGGGAGAGTATCCGAGTCGCGCAGGGAAAGAGACCCAGTACTTC. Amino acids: CASSLGEYPSRAGKETQYF.